This is a list of T cell receptor beta chains from one sample in a study of technical replicates of blood from a handful of donors. The assay was immunoSEQ multiplex PCR, and TCRdb's table has in-frame clones only and misses some. The data hold fewer than 100,000 clones, with 95% to 98% observed a single time. The sequenced sample consisted of T cells isolated from PBMCs. The origin of the receptors is a human donor in good health. CDR3s include the opening cysteine and the closing phenylalanine or tryptophan. Each record gives: J gene, clone size, V gene, D gene, CDR3 protein, CDR3 DNA. A D gene is named only where the DNA matches it firmly. Some rows mark clone size as missing; the rest say once, few, many or name a class of expanded clone.

J: TRBJ1-5
size: NA
V: TRBV4-1
D: NA
CDR3: CASSQDLRTGQPQHF
DNA: TGCGCCAGCAGCCAAGATCTTCGAACCGGGCAGCCCCAGCATTTT

J: TRBJ2-7
size: NA
V: TRBV4-1
D: TRBD2
CDR3: CASSQGRLAGPDSYEQYF
DNA: TGCGCCAGCAGCCAGGGCCGGCTAGCGGGCCCCGACTCCTACGAGCAGTACTTC

J: TRBJ1-6
size: NA
V: TRBV5-1
D: NA
CDR3: CASSLAKTPGNNSPLHF
DNA: TGCGCCAGCAGCTTGGCAAAAACCCCGGGAAATAATTCACCCCTCCACTTT

J: TRBJ1-5
size: NA
V: TRBV7-2
D: TRBD1
CDR3: CASSHDRDRNQPQHF
DNA: TGTGCCAGCAGCCACGACAGGGACCGCAATCAGCCCCAGCATTTT

J: TRBJ2-2
size: NA
V: TRBV29-1
D: NA
CDR3: CSVDGQGPGELFF
DNA: TGCAGCGTTGATGGTCAGGGCCCCGGGGAGCTGTTTTTT

J: TRBJ2-7
size: NA
V: TRBV6-1
D: NA
CDR3: CASTDYLQQEQYF
DNA: TGTGCCAGCACCGACTACCTCCAACAGGAGCAGTACTTC

J: TRBJ2-3
size: NA
V: TRBV2
D: TRBD2
CDR3: CASSERGTISGGRRRDTQYF
DNA: TGTGCCAGCAGTGAACGGGGGACTATTAGCGGGGGGCGGCGTCGAGATACGCAGTATTTT

J: TRBJ2-1
size: NA
V: TRBV11-2
D: TRBD2
CDR3: CASSFGGGLAGNNEQFF
DNA: TGTGCCAGCAGCTTCGGGGGGGGACTAGCGGGAAACAATGAGCAGTTCTTC

J: TRBJ1-2
size: once
V: TRBV19
D: TRBD1
CDR3: CASNSGQEVNYGYTF
DNA: TGTGCCAGTAACTCGGGACAGGAAGTTAACTATGGCTACACCTTC

J: TRBJ2-7
size: NA
V: TRBV7-9
D: TRBD1
CDR3: CASSAPSGQGWEQYF
DNA: TGTGCCAGCAGCGCGCCCTCGGGACAGGGGTGGGAGCAGTACTTC

J: TRBJ2-3
size: once
V: TRBV27
D: NA
CDR3: CASSLSSVTDTQYF
DNA: TGTGCCAGCAGTTTATCTAGCGTAACAGATACGCAGTATTTT